Following are 20 T cell receptor beta chains from one sample sequenced in a study of blood T cell repertoires in COVID-19. Libraries were prepared by immunoSEQ multiplex PCR; TCRdb keeps only in-frame clonotypes and omits some of them. The sample contains roughly 80,000 clones, around four fifths of which appear only once. Sequenced material: peripheral blood. The receptors come from a human donor in a cohort sampled during active COVID-19.

The J gene is TRBJ2-5, the V gene TRBV27; 9 bases are a match to TRBD2. The germline CDR1 and CDR2 sequences are MNHEY and SMNVEV (reference sequence). Trimming at V came to 2 bases and at J to 5 bases, leaving 3 bases not matched to a gene. The CDR3 totals 14 residues. DNA of the CDR3: TGTGCCAGCAGTTTAGGGAGCGGGAGGGAGACCCAGTACTTC. As protein: CASSLGSGRETQYF.

On this clone itself: The sample holds other DNA sequences that translate to the same CDR3. The chain couples TRBV7-6 to TRBJ2-7, with 11 bases matching TRBD1. The germline CDR1 and CDR2 sequences are SGHVS and FNYEAQ. The CDR3 spans 15 residues. The V gene end was trimmed by 1 base and the J gene end by 3 bases; junction bases not matched to a gene: 2. CDR3 residues: CASSLEGTGGYEQYF. The CDR3 DNA reads TGTGCCAGCAGCTTAGAGGGGACAGGGGGCTACGAGCAGTACTTC.

The chain uses TRBV7-6 and TRBJ2-4; 7 nucleotides agree with TRBD1. The CDR3 covers 15 residues. Germline lookup yields CDR1 SGHVS and CDR2 FNYEAQ. Trimming removed 4 bases from V and 8 bases from J; junction bases left unmatched: 11. The CDR3 coding sequence is TGTGCCAGCAGCTCTAGCTTGACAGGGACCGACATTCAGTACTTC. This codes for CASSSSLTGTDIQYF.

The chain carries TRBV6-1 and TRBJ2-3; D perhaps matches TRBD2 (6 bases). CDR1 and CDR2 (germline): MNHNS, SASEGT. The ends were cut back, 0 bases at V and 0 bases at J, with 10 bases in the middle. The CDR3 is made up of 16 amino acids. This chain's CDR3 is CASSEARGTSTDTQYF. Written as DNA, the CDR3 is TGTGCCAGCAGTGAAGCCCGGGGGACTAGCACAGATACGCAGTATTTT.

The rearrangement links TRBV11-3 to TRBJ2-2; TRBD2 agrees at 7 bases. The CDR3 spans 15 residues. V gave up 1 base and J gave up 6 bases; unmatched junction bases: 5. CDR1 is SGHNT and CDR2 is YENEEA in the germline V gene. CDR3 protein: CASSLGGLGPGELFF. In DNA, the CDR3 is TGTGCCAGCAGCTTAGGCGGACTAGGTCCCGGGGAGCTGTTTTTT.

The rearrangement uses TRBV6-2 or TRBV6-3 and TRBJ1-5; the match to TRBD1 covers 9 bases. V shed 2 bases, J shed 3 bases, and the junction held 11 bases outside the gene matches. The CDR3 is made up of 18 amino acids. Germline V gene sequence: CDR1 MNHEY, CDR2 SVGEGT. In DNA, the CDR3 is TGTGCCAGCAGTTACGTTACCGGGACAGGGTACAACAATCAGCCCCAGCATTTT. It encodes CASSYVTGTGYNNQPQHF.

This clone showed up just a few times. The chain employs TRBV28 and TRBJ1-1; D is ambiguous. Germline CDR1 reads MDHEN; CDR2 reads SYDVKM. Deletions cut 7 bases from V and 6 bases from J, with 12 bases between. The CDR3 runs to 12 residues. In DNA, the CDR3 is TGTGCCAGCACTCGTCGGGAGGCTGAAGCTTTCTTT. It codes for CASTRREAEAFF.

This chain joins TRBV6-1 and TRBJ1-2, with D tentatively TRBD1 (6 bases). Germline V CDR1 and CDR2: MNHNS, SASEGT. Deletions cut 0 bases from V and 6 bases from J, with 11 bases between. The CDR3 loop spans 14 amino acids. The CDR3: CASSEAGRDNGYTF. CDR3 sequence (DNA): TGTGCCAGCAGTGAAGCGGGCAGGGACAATGGCTACACCTTC.

The chain is built from TRBV19 and TRBJ1-5, with D possibly matching TRBD1 (6 bases). Germline V gives CDR1 LNHDA, CDR2 SQIVND (reference sequence). V was cut by 7 bases and J by 4 bases, with 14 bases left in between. This CDR3 contains 14 residues. The CDR3, as DNA: TGTGCCAGTAACCCGACAGGTGCTAATCAGCCCCAGCATTTT. This gives the protein CASNPTGANQPQHF.

The chain is built from TRBV5-1 and TRBJ2-3; the match to TRBD2 covers 7 bases. Trimming cost V 2 bases and J 4 bases; bases outside gene matches: 7. The CDR3 sequence is 15 residues long. The germline gives CDR1 SGHRS, CDR2 YFSETQ. The CDR3 sequence is CASSFTAGTADTQYF. CDR3 nucleotide sequence: TGCGCCAGCAGCTTCACAGCGGGGACCGCAGATACGCAGTATTTT. The complete variable domain, with remaining parts taken from reference TRBV5-1 and TRBJ2-3, reads KAGVTQTPRYLIKTRGQQVTLSCSPISGHRSVSWYQQTPGQGLQFLFEYFSETQRNKGNFPGRFSGRQFSNSRSEMNVSTLELGDSALYLCASSFTAGTADTQYFGPGTRLTVL.

V is TRBV18 and J is TRBJ1-1, with D possibly being TRBD1 (6 bases). The CDR3 contains 12 residues. The germline gives CDR1 KGHSH, CDR2 LQKENI. V lost 10 bases and J lost 6, with 15 bases in between. The CDR3 loop is CATSQGPAEAFF. CDR3 DNA: TGTGCCACATCACAGGGTCCTGCTGAAGCTTTCTTT.

This clone is a singleton in its sample. This chain links TRBV3-1 (or the pseudogene TRBV3-2) with TRBJ1-4, with TRBD1 as a possible D gene (6 bases). V gave up 4 bases and J gave up 7 bases, with 13 bases separating them. The germline V gene has CDR1 LGHDT and CDR2 YNNKEL (reference sequence). The CDR3 totals 14 residues. The CDR3 coding sequence is TGTGCCAGCAGCCTCTTCGGGGGGCCTGAAAAACTGTTTTTT. This translates into CASSLFGGPEKLFF.

V gene TRBV3-1 (or the pseudogene TRBV3-2) combines with J gene TRBJ1-5; a weak D match, TRBD1 (6 bases). The CDR3 length is 14 residues. V dropped 1 base and J dropped 6 bases, with 10 bases sitting between them. CDR1 LGHDT and CDR2 YNNKEL come from the germline V gene (reference sequence). The CDR3 DNA reads TGTGCCAGCAGCCAAGGGGGGCGGGTTCAGCCCCAGCATTTT. Encoded protein: CASSQGGRVQPQHF.

The chain is built from TRBV9 and TRBJ2-3; 8 bases line up with TRBD1. With V trimmed by 0 bases and J by 1 base, 4 bases remained unmatched. Per the germline V gene, CDR1 is SGDLS and CDR2 is YYNGEE. The CDR3 contains 16 residues. DNA for the CDR3: TGTGCCAGCAGCGTAGATCAGGGGGCTCGCACAGATACGCAGTATTTT. This sequence encodes CASSVDQGARTDTQYF. Full variable domain (rest looked up from reference TRBV9 and TRBJ2-3): DSGVTQTPKHLITATGQRVTLRCSPRSGDLSVYWYQQSLDQGLQFLIQYYNGEERAKGNILERFSAQQFPDLHSELNLSSLELGDSALYFCASSVDQGARTDTQYFGPGTRLTVL.

CDR3 sequence (DNA): TGTGCCACCAGCAGAGGGGAGACAGGGACCGGCTACACCTTC. The encoded protein is CATSRGETGTGYTF. This sequence joins TRBV15 and TRBJ1-2; 7 bases are a match to TRBD1. The CDR3 spans 14 residues. The germline V gene has CDR1 LNHNV and CDR2 YYDKDF (reference sequence). The V segment lost 1 base and the J segment 8 bases; nucleotides outside the gene matches: 7.

The V call is TRBV3-1 (or the pseudogene TRBV3-2), the J call TRBJ2-7, with 7 bases fitting TRBD1. V shed 4 bases, J shed 2 bases, and the junction held 8 bases outside the gene matches. The CDR3 has 15 amino acids. Germline V gene data show CDR1 as LGHDT and CDR2 as YNNKEL (reference sequence). For the CDR3, the DNA is TGTGCCAGCAGCCGAGGGGTAGGACAGGCCTACGAGCAGTACTTC. Its translation: CASSRGVGQAYEQYF.

V and J are TRBV19 and TRBJ2-1; 7 positions match TRBD2. The CDR3 has 13 residues. Germline V gene sequence: CDR1 LNHDA, CDR2 SQIVND (reference sequence). Trimming removed 6 bases from V and 12 bases from J; junction bases left unmatched: 11. This CDR3 reads CASSPTSARVQFF. Here the CDR3 DNA reads TGTGCCAGTAGCCCTACTAGCGCCCGTGTGCAGTTCTTC.

The chain links TRBV6-1 to TRBJ1-5, with D tentatively TRBD1 (6 bases). Germline V gene sequence: CDR1 MNHNS, CDR2 SASEGT. V lost 1 base, J lost 0 bases, and 10 bases lay in between. The CDR3 runs 16 residues. CDR3 in amino acids: CASSEGAGDSNQPQHF. For the CDR3, the DNA is TGTGCCAGCAGTGAAGGGGCAGGGGATAGCAATCAGCCCCAGCATTTT.

This clone was seen just once. The chain is built from TRBV19 and TRBJ2-7; D not certain. The V gene lost 1 base and the J gene lost 0 bases, with 10 bases spanning the gap. The CDR3 totals 15 residues. The germline V gene encodes CDR1 LNHDA and CDR2 SQIVND (reference sequence). The CDR3 here is CASSIATIRSYEQYF. CDR3 DNA sequence: TGTGCCAGTAGTATAGCGACAATTCGCTCCTACGAGCAGTACTTC.

This sequence joins TRBV10-1 and TRBJ2-3, with D perhaps matching TRBD1 (5 bases). The CDR3 is 17 amino acids. The V and J ends lost 2 bases and 2 bases respectively, with 17 bases between them. Germline CDR1 WNHNN, CDR2 SYGVQD (reference sequence). The CDR3 reads CASSEGRQISLTDTQYF. The CDR3 nucleotides read TGCGCCAGCAGTGAGGGAAGACAGATTAGCCTCACAGATACGCAGTATTTT.